These 27 T cell receptor beta chains were all obtained from the same sample, sequenced in a study of OX40 agonist ivuxolimab in advanced cancers. Here immunoSEQ multiplex PCR was the method, and the copy in TCRdb shows in-frame clones only, minus some. This table has roughly 75,000 clones, around 86% appearing once. The sample was CD4+ or CD8+ T cells sorted from blood, taken in a trial of the OX40 agonist ivuxolimab. These receptors were collected from an adult with an advanced solid tumor such as melanoma, head and neck, liver or kidney cancer.

The chain couples TRBV5-1 to TRBJ2-2; either TRBD1 or TRBD2 may supply D (5 bases each). From germline, CDR1 is SGHRS and CDR2 YFSETQ. The CDR3 totals 16 residues. V lost 1 base to trimming and J lost 0 bases, with 10 bases between them. The CDR3 DNA follows: TGCGCCAGCAGCTTGAACGGGGACGCGAACACCGGGGAGCTGTTTTTT. Protein product: CASSLNGDANTGELFF.

V and J are TRBV5-4 and TRBJ2-1, with 9 bases matching TRBD2. Germline V gives CDR1 SGHNT, CDR2 YYREEE (reference sequence). The CDR3 contains 14 residues. Trimming took 1 base from V and 9 from J; bases not matched to a gene: 5. CDR3 nucleotides: TGTGCCAGCAGCTTGACTAGCGGGTATGCTGAGCAGTTCTTC. Amino acid sequence: CASSLTSGYAEQFF.

The chain links TRBV7-3 to TRBJ2-5; 7 bases align to TRBD2. Germline CDR1 is SGHTA and CDR2 is FQGTGA. The CDR3 is made up of 14 amino acids. V trimming: 5 bases; J trimming: 7 bases; junction bases outside the gene matches: 10. This chain's CDR3 is CASSASGTFGTQYF. CDR3 DNA sequence: TGTGCCAGCAGCGCAAGCGGGACCTTTGGGACCCAGTACTTC.

The genes are TRBV27 and TRBJ1-1, with 8 bases that match TRBD1. The junction had 7 bases not matched to a gene; V was cut back by 1 base and J by 3 bases. The CDR3 runs 16 residues. Germline values: CDR1 MNHEY, CDR2 SMNVEV (reference sequence). The CDR3 region is CASSLYGTGQYTEAFF. CDR3 DNA sequence: TGTGCCAGCAGTTTATACGGGACAGGACAATACACTGAAGCTTTCTTT.

The J gene is TRBJ2-2, the V gene TRBV18, with a tentative D call TRBD2 (6 bases). The CDR3 spans 15 residues. Deletions cut 1 base from V and 4 bases from J, with 10 bases between. The germline CDR1 and CDR2 sequences are KGHSH and LQKENI. CDR3 nucleotide sequence: TGTGCCAGCTCACCACGGGCGGGAATCACCGGGGAGCTGTTTTTT. Its translation: CASSPRAGITGELFF.

The chain employs TRBV6-1 and TRBJ1-1, with no clear D. The CDR3 is 13 residues long. Germline CDR1 and CDR2: MNHNS and SASEGT. V lost 3 bases and J lost 7, with 12 bases in between. The chain's CDR3 is CASSDDFGDEAFF. In nucleotides, the CDR3 is TGTGCCAGCAGTGACGATTTCGGGGATGAAGCTTTCTTT.

The J gene is TRBJ2-5, the V gene TRBV5-1, with D maybe TRBD1 (6 bases). The CDR3 contains 15 residues. V lost 4 bases to trimming and J lost 4 bases, with 17 bases between them. Germline lookup yields CDR1 SGHRS and CDR2 YFSETQ. The DNA for the CDR3 is TGCGCCAGCAGCCCTCCGGGACAATTTGGAGAGACCCAGTACTTC. It yields the protein CASSPPGQFGETQYF.

V and J are TRBV5-3 and TRBJ2-6; 12 bases match TRBD1. Being an ORF, TRBV5-3 has a function that is uncertain. V lost 7 bases and J lost 0; bases outside the gene matches: 17. The CDR3 sequence is 21 residues long. The CDR3 DNA is TGTGCCAGACCACGGTCACGGGACAGGGGGCAAAGGGACTCTGGGGCCAACGTCCTGACTTTC. Translating gives CARPRSRDRGQRDSGANVLTF.

The V and J genes are TRBV5-4 and TRBJ1-1, with 9 positions matching TRBD1. Trimming removed 4 bases from V and 3 bases from J; junction bases left unmatched: 13. The V gene's germline CDR1 is SGHNT and CDR2 YYREEE (reference sequence). This CDR3 has 17 amino acids. This CDR3 is CASSKGQGIMIDTEAFF. DNA of the CDR3: TGTGCCAGCAGCAAGGGACAGGGCATAATGATTGACACTGAAGCTTTCTTT.

The V and J genes are TRBV4-3 and TRBJ2-3; no clear D. Germline V gene sequence: CDR1 LGHNA, CDR2 YSLEER. Trimming removed 4 bases at V and 8 bases at J, with 13 bases between. CDR3 length equals 13 residues. CDR3 in amino acids: CASSLQRLGTQYF. CDR3 in DNA: TGCGCCAGCAGCCTCCAGCGCCTAGGTACGCAGTATTTT.

The chain links TRBV7-3 to TRBJ2-1; 11 nucleotides agree with TRBD2. Germline CDR1 SGHTA, CDR2 FQGTGA. CDR3 length equals 15 residues. The V and J ends lost 4 bases and 3 bases, in that order; junction bases with no gene match: 2. CDR3 residues: CASSSGLADYNEQFF. CDR3 in DNA: TGTGCCAGCAGCTCGGGACTAGCGGACTACAATGAGCAGTTCTTC. Full variable domain (remainder filled in from reference TRBV7-3 and TRBJ2-1): GAGVSQTPSNKVTEKGKYVELRCDPISGHTALYWYRQSLGQGPEFLIYFQGTGAADDSGLPNDRFFAVRPEGSVSTLKIQRTERGDSAVYLCASSSGLADYNEQFFGPGTRLTVL.

The V call is TRBV28, the J call TRBJ1-5; D might be TRBD1 (6 bases). The CDR3 has 15 residues. Germline assignment: CDR1 MDHEN and CDR2 SYDVKM. V lost 5 bases, J lost 6 bases, and 17 bases lay in between. The CDR3 spells CASSGLTGILQPQHF. DNA for the CDR3: TGTGCCAGCAGTGGCCTTACAGGGATTCTTCAGCCCCAGCATTTT.

This clone was seen a single time. The chain employs TRBV5-6 and TRBJ2-4; D uncertain. Germline-derived CDR1 and CDR2 are SGHDT and YYEEEE. V was shortened by 0 bases and J by 6 bases, with 4 bases between the two germline ends. The CDR3 is 12 residues long. CDR3 bases: TGTGCCAGCAGCTTGGGTCGAAACATTCAGTACTTC. Translated, it gives CASSLGRNIQYF.

The chain employs TRBV4-3 and TRBJ1-6; a weak D match, TRBD1 (5 bases). This CDR3 contains 16 residues. The germline V gene encodes CDR1 LGHNA and CDR2 YSLEER. V lost 1 base and J lost 3, with 10 bases in between. This CDR3 reads CASSQVQGIYNSPLHF. CDR3 sequence (DNA): TGCGCCAGCAGCCAAGTCCAGGGCATCTATAATTCACCCCTCCACTTT.

This sequence joins TRBV5-1 and TRBJ2-1, with 9 bases lining up with TRBD2. This CDR3 is 15 amino acids long. Germline CDR1 is SGHRS and CDR2 is YFSETQ. The V and J ends lost 5 bases and 1 base, in that order; junction bases with no gene match: 4. The CDR3 nucleotides read TGCGCCAGCAGGATTACTAGCGGGTCCTACAATGAGCAGTTCTTC. Translating it yields CASRITSGSYNEQFF.

This clone came up once. The chain couples TRBV28 to TRBJ1-2, with TRBD1 matching over 12 bases. Germline loops: CDR1 MDHEN, CDR2 SYDVKM. The junction had 14 bases not matched to a gene; V was cut back by 8 bases and J by 13 bases. The CDR3 is made up of 14 amino acids. The CDR3 coding sequence is TGTGCCAGCGCTTCCGGTGGGACAGGGGGCCTGGTCACCTTC. Translated: CASASGGTGGLVTF.

V is TRBV7-3 and J is TRBJ1-1; 8 nucleotides align to TRBD1. The CDR3 runs to 13 residues. The V gene's germline CDR1 is SGHTA and CDR2 FQGTGA. V shed 4 bases and J 4 bases; nucleotides not matched to a gene: 2. The CDR3 loop is CASSSGGVTEAFF. Written as DNA, the CDR3 is TGTGCCAGCAGCTCAGGGGGCGTCACTGAAGCTTTCTTT.

The chain's CDR3 is CASSLALAGHEQYF. In DNA, the CDR3 is TGTGCCAGCAGCTTAGCACTGGCGGGCCACGAGCAGTACTTC. The chain is built from TRBV7-9 and TRBJ2-7; maybe TRBD2 (5 bases). The CDR3 is 14 residues long. CDR1 SEHNR and CDR2 FQNEAQ come from the germline V gene (reference sequence). V gave up 0 bases and J gave up 5 bases, with 11 bases separating them.

The V call is TRBV6-5, the J call TRBJ1-2, with D uncertain. This CDR3 comprises 15 residues. CDR1 is MNHEY and CDR2 is SVGAGI in the germline V gene. V was pared by 7 bases and J by 1 base, with 16 bases between. The CDR3 loop reads CASTSLDQINYGYTF. The CDR3 region has the DNA TGTGCCAGCACCTCCCTGGATCAGATTAACTATGGCTACACCTTC.

The rearrangement joins TRBV27 to TRBJ2-3; TRBD1 matches 7 bases. Germline-derived CDR1 and CDR2 are MNHEY and SMNVEV (reference sequence). V dropped 3 bases and J dropped 2; count of bases not matched to a gene: 5. This CDR3 contains 15 residues. CDR3 DNA: TGTGCCAGCAGTTTTGACAGGGTAGCCACAGATACGCAGTATTTT. Protein sequence: CASSFDRVATDTQYF.

V usage is TRBV5-4 and J usage is TRBJ2-1, with 14 bases fitting TRBD2. The CDR3 totals 14 residues. Per the germline V gene, CDR1 is SGHNT and CDR2 is YYREEE (reference sequence). V shed 4 bases and J 9 bases; nucleotides not matched to a gene: 3. CDR3 sequence reads: CASSGLAGGIEQFF. CDR3 nucleotides: TGTGCCAGCAGCGGACTAGCGGGAGGAATTGAGCAGTTCTTC.

This chain joins TRBV18 and TRBJ2-1, with a weak D call TRBD2 (6 bases). The germline gives CDR1 KGHSH, CDR2 LQKENI. With 6 bases removed from V and 2 bases from J, the gap between germline ends came to 11 bases. The CDR3 contains 14 residues. This CDR3 is CASSSGTPYNEQFF. The CDR3 nucleotides read TGTGCCAGCTCTTCCGGGACTCCCTACAATGAGCAGTTCTTC.

The table lists this clone with a count of one. V usage is TRBV28 and J usage is TRBJ1-1; 9 nucleotides match TRBD1. Looked up from germline, CDR1 is MDHEN and CDR2 is SYDVKM. Trimming removed 5 bases from V and 5 bases from J; junction bases left unmatched: 12. The CDR3 sequence is 16 residues long. Here the CDR3 DNA reads TGTGCCAGCAGTGCCCCGGCCGGGACAGGGTGGACTGAAGCTTTCTTT. This encodes CASSAPAGTGWTEAFF.

This chain links TRBV9 with TRBJ2-1; D gene ambiguous. This CDR3 region has 18 residues. V gave up 0 bases and J gave up 0 bases, with 16 bases separating them. In germline, CDR1 is SGDLS, CDR2 YYNGEE. DNA of the CDR3: TGTGCCAGCAGCGTAGATTTGAGGCCACCTCACTCCTACAATGAGCAGTTCTTC. Protein: CASSVDLRPPHSYNEQFF. The complete variable domain, with remaining parts taken from reference TRBV9 and TRBJ2-1, reads DSGVTQTPKHLITATGQRVTLRCSPRSGDLSVYWYQQSLDQGLQFLIQYYNGEERAKGNILERFSAQQFPDLHSELNLSSLELGDSALYFCASSVDLRPPHSYNEQFFGPGTRLTVL.

The genes are TRBV28 and TRBJ2-7; 14 bases are a match to TRBD2. The CDR3 runs to 16 residues. CDR1 is MDHEN and CDR2 is SYDVKM in the germline V gene. V lost 7 bases and J lost 6; bases outside the gene matches: 11. In nucleotides, the CDR3 is TGTGCCAGCACCGGGACTAGCGGGAGAACGTATGGCGAGCAGTACTTC. Protein: CASTGTSGRTYGEQYF.

The chain links TRBV7-2 to TRBJ2-7; D gene ambiguous. Trimming took 3 bases from V and 9 from J, leaving 12 bases between them. CDR1 is SGHTA, CDR2 FQGNSA, per germline. This CDR3 is 12 amino acids long. For the CDR3, the DNA is TGTGCCAGCAGCTTTACCGGAGAGTGGCAGTACTTC. Encoded protein: CASSFTGEWQYF.

The rearrangement uses TRBV7-2 and TRBJ2-4; D perhaps matches TRBD1 (6 bases). V was trimmed by 4 bases and J by 0 bases, leaving 13 bases between them. The CDR3 consists of 16 residues. The germline V gene has CDR1 SGHTA and CDR2 FQGNSA. The CDR3 DNA reads as TGTGCCAGCAGCTCCGGGACATATATAGCCAAAAACATTCAGTACTTC. This encodes CASSSGTYIAKNIQYF.